Listed below are T cell receptor beta chains from one sample, sequenced in a study of cytomegalovirus exposure and HLA in healthy donors. Only in-frame clones appear in the TCRdb table, and some are missing; sequencing was by immunoSEQ multiplex PCR. The sample includes fewer than 150,000 clones, 70% to 80% of them seen just once. Material: PBMCs. The receptors derive from a woman between 50 and 59 years old in good health and CMV-seronegative. Each CDR3 is given without its conserved first and last residue. The order of the fields is clone size, D gene, V gene, CDR3 protein. A D gene is named only where the DNA matches it firmly. Part of the rows lack a size; the others show once, few, many or a class for expanded clones.

clone size: few; D gene: TRBD1; V gene: TRBV28; CDR3 protein: ASSTLSGGQGGPEAF
clone size: .; D gene: .; V gene: TRBV5-6; CDR3 protein: ASSLQNSLYEQY
clone size: .; D gene: .; V gene: TRBV6-6; CDR3 protein: ASSFIDRNQPQH
clone size: .; D gene: .; V gene: TRBV2; CDR3 protein: ASKAGNQPQH
clone size: .; D gene: TRBD1; V gene: TRBV7-2; CDR3 protein: ASSRGQGRGGTQY
clone size: .; D gene: .; V gene: TRBV5-6; CDR3 protein: ASSLARMNTEAF
clone size: .; D gene: .; V gene: TRBV10-3; CDR3 protein: AVKMYMTGRTGELF
clone size: few; D gene: TRBD1; V gene: TRBV14; CDR3 protein: ASSLWTGADERGYHEQY
clone size: .; D gene: .; V gene: TRBV7-9; CDR3 protein: ASSLGGSRGGIQY
clone size: .; D gene: .; V gene: TRBV7-9; CDR3 protein: ASSSGGRYEQY
clone size: few; D gene: TRBD1; V gene: TRBV5-1; CDR3 protein: ASSPDIQGVEAF
clone size: .; D gene: .; V gene: TRBV6-6; CDR3 protein: ASSYSLQGHGYT
clone size: .; D gene: .; V gene: TRBV5-4; CDR3 protein: ASSLAGNEKLF
clone size: .; D gene: TRBD1; V gene: TRBV5-1; CDR3 protein: ASSINPTGVGGELF
clone size: .; D gene: .; V gene: TRBV10-3; CDR3 protein: AISESVDRMVSGYT
clone size: once; D gene: TRBD2; V gene: TRBV4-3; CDR3 protein: ASSQATRGGRDTQY
clone size: .; D gene: .; V gene: TRBV6-6; CDR3 protein: ASSYSGTLTYEQY
clone size: .; D gene: TRBD2; V gene: TRBV28; CDR3 protein: ASSCPRLAGSLGQY
clone size: once; D gene: TRBD2; V gene: TRBV6-4; CDR3 protein: ASSESGGAETQY
clone size: .; D gene: TRBD1; V gene: TRBV12-5; CDR3 protein: ASGLVQGPDTQY
clone size: .; D gene: .; V gene: TRBV6-5; CDR3 protein: ASSRGRGEQY
clone size: .; D gene: .; V gene: TRBV6-6; CDR3 protein: ASSYSIAQNYEQY
clone size: .; D gene: .; V gene: TRBV7-3; CDR3 protein: ASSLTNRGTDTQY
clone size: once; D gene: TRBD1; V gene: TRBV5-6; CDR3 protein: ASSFGTGISYNSPLH
clone size: .; D gene: TRBD1; V gene: TRBV28; CDR3 protein: ASSSFGQGRSYGYT
clone size: .; D gene: TRBD1; V gene: TRBV6-1; CDR3 protein: ASSVTGVGQPQH
clone size: .; D gene: .; V gene: TRBV19; CDR3 protein: ASSRQGPRPQH
clone size: .; D gene: .; V gene: TRBV21-1; CDR3 protein: ASGQGNSGANVLT
clone size: once; D gene: .; V gene: TRBV27; CDR3 protein: ASSLSVNQPQH
clone size: .; D gene: TRBD2; V gene: TRBV7-9; CDR3 protein: ASSKRDVGNNEQF
clone size: .; D gene: TRBD2; V gene: TRBV28; CDR3 protein: ASGAGGTQY
clone size: .; D gene: TRBD1; V gene: TRBV7-2; CDR3 protein: ASSLATGDGYT